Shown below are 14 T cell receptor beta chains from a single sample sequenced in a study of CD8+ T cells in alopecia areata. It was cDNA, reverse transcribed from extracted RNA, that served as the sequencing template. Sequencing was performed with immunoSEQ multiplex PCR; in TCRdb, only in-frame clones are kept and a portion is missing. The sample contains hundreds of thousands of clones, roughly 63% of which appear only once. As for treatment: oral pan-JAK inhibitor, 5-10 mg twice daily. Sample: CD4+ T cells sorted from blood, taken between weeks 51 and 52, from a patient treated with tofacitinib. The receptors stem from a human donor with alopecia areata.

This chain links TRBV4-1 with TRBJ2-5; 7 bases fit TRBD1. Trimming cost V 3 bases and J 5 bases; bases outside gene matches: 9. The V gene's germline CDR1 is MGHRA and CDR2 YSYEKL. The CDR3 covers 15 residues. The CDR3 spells CASSQPDRAGETQYF. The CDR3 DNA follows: TGCGCCAGCAGCCAGCCAGACAGGGCGGGCGAGACCCAGTACTTC.

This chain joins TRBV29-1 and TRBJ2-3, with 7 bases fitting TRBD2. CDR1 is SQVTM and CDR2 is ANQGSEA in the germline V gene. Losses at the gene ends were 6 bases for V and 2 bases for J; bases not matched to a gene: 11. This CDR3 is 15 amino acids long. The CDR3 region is CSVGGVSGPTDTQYF. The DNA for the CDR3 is TGCAGCGTGGGGGGGGTGTCCGGCCCCACAGATACGCAGTATTTT.

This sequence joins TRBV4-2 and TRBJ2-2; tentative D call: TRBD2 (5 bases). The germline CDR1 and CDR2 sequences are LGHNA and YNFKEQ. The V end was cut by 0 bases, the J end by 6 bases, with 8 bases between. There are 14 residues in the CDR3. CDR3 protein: CASSQDGSSGELFF. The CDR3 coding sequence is TGTGCCAGCAGCCAAGATGGGAGTTCCGGGGAGCTGTTTTTT.

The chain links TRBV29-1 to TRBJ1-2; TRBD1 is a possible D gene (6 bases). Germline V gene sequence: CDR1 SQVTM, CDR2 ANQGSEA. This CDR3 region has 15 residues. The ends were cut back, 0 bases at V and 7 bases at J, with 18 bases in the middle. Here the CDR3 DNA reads TGCAGCGTTGAAGATATGGTTTTCTCCAGGGGTGGCTACACCTTC. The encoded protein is CSVEDMVFSRGGYTF.

CDR3 in DNA: TGTGCCAGCAGCCCGGGGTCGCGGGAAAACATTCAGTACTTC. Translation gives CASSPGSRENIQYF. V is TRBV7-2 and J is TRBJ2-4; tentatively, D is TRBD2 (5 bases). CDR3 length equals 14 residues. Trimming shortened V by 5 bases and J by 5 bases, and 13 bases separated the two germline ends. Germline CDR1 SGHTA, CDR2 FQGNSA.

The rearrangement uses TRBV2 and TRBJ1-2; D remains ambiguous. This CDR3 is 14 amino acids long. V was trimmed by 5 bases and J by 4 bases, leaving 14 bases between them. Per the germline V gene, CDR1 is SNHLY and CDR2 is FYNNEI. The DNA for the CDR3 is TGTGCCAGCAGTCAGAGGTCCCTTTTCTATGGCTACACCTTC. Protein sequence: CASSQRSLFYGYTF.

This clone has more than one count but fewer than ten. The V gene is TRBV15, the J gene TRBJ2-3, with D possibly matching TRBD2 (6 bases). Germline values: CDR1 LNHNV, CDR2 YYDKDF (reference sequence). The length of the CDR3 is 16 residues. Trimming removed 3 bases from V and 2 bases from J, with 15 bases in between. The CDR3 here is CATSREGYRPTDTQYF. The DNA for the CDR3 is TGTGCCACCAGCAGGGAGGGGTACCGTCCCACAGATACGCAGTATTTT.

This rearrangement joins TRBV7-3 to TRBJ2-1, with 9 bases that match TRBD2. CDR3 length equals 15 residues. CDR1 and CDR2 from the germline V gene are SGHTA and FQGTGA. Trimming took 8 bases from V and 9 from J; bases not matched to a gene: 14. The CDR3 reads CASAPGAGGTSEQFF. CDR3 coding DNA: TGTGCCAGCGCCCCCGGGGCGGGGGGGACTAGTGAGCAGTTCTTC.

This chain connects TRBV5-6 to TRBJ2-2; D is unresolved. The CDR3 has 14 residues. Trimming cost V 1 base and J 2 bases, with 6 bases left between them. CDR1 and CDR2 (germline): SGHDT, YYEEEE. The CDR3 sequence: CASSLSLNTGELFF. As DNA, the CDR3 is TGTGCCAGCAGCTTGTCACTTAACACCGGGGAGCTGTTTTTT.

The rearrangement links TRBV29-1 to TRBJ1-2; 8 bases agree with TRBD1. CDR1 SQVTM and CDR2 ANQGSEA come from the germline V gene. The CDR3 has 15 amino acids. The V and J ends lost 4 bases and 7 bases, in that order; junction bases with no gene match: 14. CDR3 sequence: CSVALPGQEFVGYTF. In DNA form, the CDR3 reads TGCAGCGTTGCCCTGCCGGGACAGGAGTTCGTTGGCTACACCTTC.

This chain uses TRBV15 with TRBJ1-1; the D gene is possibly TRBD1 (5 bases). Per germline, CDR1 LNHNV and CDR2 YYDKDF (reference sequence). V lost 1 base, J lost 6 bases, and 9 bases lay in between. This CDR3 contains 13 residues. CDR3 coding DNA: TGTGCCACCAGCAGAGCCAGGGAGGCTGAAGCTTTCTTT. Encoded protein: CATSRAREAEAFF. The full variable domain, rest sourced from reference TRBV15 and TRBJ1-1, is DAMVIQNPRYQVTQFGKPVTLSCSQTLNHNVMYWYQQKSSQAPKLLFHYYDKDFNNEADTPDNFQSRRPNTSFCFLDIRSPGLGDTAMYLCATSRAREAEAFFGQGTRLTVV.

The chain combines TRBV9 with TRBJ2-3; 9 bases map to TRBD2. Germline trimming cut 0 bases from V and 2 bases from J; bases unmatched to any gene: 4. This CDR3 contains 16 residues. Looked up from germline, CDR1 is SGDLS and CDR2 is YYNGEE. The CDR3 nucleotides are TGTGCCAGCAGCGTAGAAAGCGGGGGGAACACAGATACGCAGTATTTT. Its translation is CASSVESGGNTDTQYF.

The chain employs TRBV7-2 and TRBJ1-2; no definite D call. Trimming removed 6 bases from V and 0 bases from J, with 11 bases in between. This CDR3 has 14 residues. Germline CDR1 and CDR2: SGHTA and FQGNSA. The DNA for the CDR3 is TGTGCCAGCAGTACCGGCGGAGCTAACTATGGCTACACCTTC. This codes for CASSTGGANYGYTF.

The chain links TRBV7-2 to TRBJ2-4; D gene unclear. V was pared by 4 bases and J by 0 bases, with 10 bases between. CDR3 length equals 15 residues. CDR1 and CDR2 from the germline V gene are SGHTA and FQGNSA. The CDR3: CASSSQSLAKNIQYF. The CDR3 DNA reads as TGTGCCAGCAGCTCGCAGAGCCTAGCCAAAAACATTCAGTACTTC.